This T cell receptor beta chain was identified during a study of early T cells in non-severe SARS-CoV-2 infection. Overall study results and limits: There was a bias toward anti-spike CD8 responses in VDJdb matching, which missed private and CD4 specificities.

Trimming stripped 3 bases from V and 1 base from J, with 14 bases between. CDR3 length: 17 residues. Germline values: CDR1 SGHRS, CDR2 YFSETQ. Tagging with unique molecular identifiers was applied to individual cDNA molecules. TCRdb re-called the 5' RACE reads with MiXCR, one entry per CDR3 protein. This table holds tens of thousands of distinct CDR3 sequences, around 12% found once. Note on this clonotype: Its matching antigen is unknown.

The specimen sequenced was whole blood. The gene calls are TRBV5-1 and TRBJ2-6, with D unclear. The receptor was derived from an adult who was a healthcare worker with PCR-confirmed SARS-CoV-2 infection or an uninfected control (not recorded which). The DNA for the CDR3 is TGCGCCAGCAGCTCTGAAGGCACCTTGTCTGGGGCCAACGTCCTGACTTTC. It is translated as CASSSEGTLSGANVLTF.